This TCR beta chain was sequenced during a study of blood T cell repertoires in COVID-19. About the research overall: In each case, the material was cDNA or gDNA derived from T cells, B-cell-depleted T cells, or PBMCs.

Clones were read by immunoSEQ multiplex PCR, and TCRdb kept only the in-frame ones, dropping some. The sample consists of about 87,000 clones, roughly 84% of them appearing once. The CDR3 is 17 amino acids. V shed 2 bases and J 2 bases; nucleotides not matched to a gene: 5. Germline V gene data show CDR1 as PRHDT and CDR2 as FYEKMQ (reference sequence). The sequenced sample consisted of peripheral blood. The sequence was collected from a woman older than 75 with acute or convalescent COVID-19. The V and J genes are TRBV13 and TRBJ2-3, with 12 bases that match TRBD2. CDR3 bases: TGTGCCAGCAGCTTATCTGGACTAGCGGGGACCACAGATACGCAGTATTTT. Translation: CASSLSGLAGTTDTQYF.